The clone carrying this T cell receptor (beta chain) has only a few counts. Its cognate antigen is unknown. This specimen belongs to a study of T cell repertoires in cytomegalovirus infection. The V and J ends lost 4 bases and 0 bases respectively, with 10 bases between them. This CDR3 is built from 15 residues. Germline-derived CDR1 and CDR2 are MGHRA and YSYEKL. TCRdb itself ran the reads through MiXCR, one entry per CDR3 protein. This table holds about 920,000 distinct CDR3 sequences, approximately 31% found once. The specimen comprised cultured CD8+ T cells from PBMCs, sampled from culture after CMV antigen stimulation. The J gene is TRBJ1-5, the V gene TRBV4-1; D ambiguous. The source is a human donor in good health (CMV status not recorded). Some clones in this sample may be carry-over from other donors' samples. CDR3 DNA sequence: TGCGCCAGCAGCCTGATACCGGATAGCAATCAGCCCCAGCATTTT. Translated, it gives CASSLIPDSNQPQHF.